These 22 T cell receptor beta chains were sequenced from one sample in a study of T cells in Graves' hyperthyroidism and ophthalmopathy. Regions amplified from RNA transcripts were the TCR beta CDR3 regions. The TCR CDR3 was amplified in a first-round RT-PCR using the HTBI primer set. TCRdb processed the multiplex PCR reads anew with MiXCR; each CDR3 protein has one entry. Counted here are under 130,000 distinct CDR3 sequences, over 45% occurring once; the ten biggest clones make up roughly 24%. Sequencing was performed on blood. These receptors came from a man between 40 and 49 years old with Graves' hyperthyroidism.

Written as DNA, the CDR3 is TGCAGTGCTAGGGGGGGCGAAGAGACCCAGTACTTC. It encodes CSARGGEETQYF. The chain is built from TRBV20-1 and TRBJ2-5, with D perhaps given as TRBD1 or TRBD2 (6 bases each). Trimming took off 3 bases at V and 3 bases at J, with 8 bases between the two ends. The CDR3 is 12 amino acids. Per germline, CDR1 DFQATT and CDR2 SNEGSKA (reference sequence).

As concerns this clonotype: One end of the junction varies from germline; a read error may be responsible. The J gene is TRBJ2-1, the V gene TRBV7-2, with D possibly being TRBD2 (5 bases). The CDR3 is 15 amino acids. CDR1 is SGHTA and CDR2 is FQGNSA in the germline V gene. The CDR3 loop is CASSLGGASRDEQLF. CDR3 bases: TGTGCCAGCAGCTTAGGAGGAGCATCTCGGGATGAGCAGCTCTTC.

This clonotype was recorded at least ten times. J is TRBJ2-1 and V is TRBV7-2; no reliable D call. Germline CDR1 and CDR2: SGHTA and FQGNSA. V lost 0 bases and J 2 bases, leaving 2 bases between the germline ends. The CDR3 covers 13 residues. The CDR3 DNA is TGTGCCAGCAGCTTAGCCACCTACAATGAGCAGTTCTTC. Encoded protein: CASSLATYNEQFF.

Worth noting for this clonotype: A read error may account for a junction end that differs from germline. V is TRBV20-1 and J is TRBJ2-5; maybe TRBD2 (5 bases). The germline V gene has CDR1 DFQATT and CDR2 SNEGSKA (reference sequence). This CDR3 has 11 residues. The CDR3 DNA reads as TGCAGTGCTAGGAGCGGAGAGACCCGGTACTTC. This translates into CSARSGETRYF.

The rearrangement uses TRBV2 and TRBJ1-1; 8 positions match TRBD1. The ends lost 5 bases at V and 4 bases at J; junction bases unmatched: 9. The CDR3 is 15 residues long. Per germline, CDR1 SNHLY and CDR2 FYNNEI. The CDR3 loop reads CASSLRQGATTEAFF. Written as DNA, the CDR3 is TGTGCCAGCAGTTTACGTCAGGGGGCGACCACTGAAGCTTTCTTT.

This clonotype was seen ten or more times. The chain recombines TRBV6-2 or TRBV6-3 with TRBJ2-7; D might be TRBD2 (6 bases). CDR3 length: 13 residues. Trimming shortened V by 11 bases and J by 2 bases, and 16 bases separated the two germline ends. Germline assignment: CDR1 MNHEY and CDR2 SVGEGT. In DNA form, the CDR3 reads TGTGCCGCAGGGTCGGGACTCCCCTACGAGCAGTACTTC. As protein: CAAGSGLPYEQYF.

J is TRBJ2-7 and V is TRBV20-1; 7 nucleotides align to TRBD2. Germline V lookup: CDR1 DFQATT, CDR2 SNEGSKA (reference sequence). The CDR3 sequence is 14 residues long. Trimming cost V 3 bases and J 3 bases; bases outside gene matches: 8. DNA of the CDR3: TGCAGTGCTAGGGGGGTTAGCGGGCGCTACGAGCAGTACTTC. Its translation is CSARGVSGRYEQYF.

The rearrangement links TRBV12-3 or TRBV12-4 to TRBJ1-5; D is unclear. V was shortened by 5 bases and J by 5 bases, with 10 bases between the two germline ends. This CDR3 contains 13 residues. DNA of the CDR3: TGTGCCAGCAGTGAGTCTTCCGATCAGCCCCAGCATTTT. Translating it yields CASSESSDQPQHF.

The chain recombines TRBV20-1 with TRBJ2-5; D gene unclear. V was clipped by 3 bases and J by 5 bases, with 10 bases between them. The CDR3 is 12 amino acids. Germline assignment: CDR1 DFQATT and CDR2 SNEGSKA (reference sequence). CDR3 sequence: CSASRNRETQYF. CDR3 sequence (DNA): TGCAGTGCTAGTAGGAACCGGGAGACCCAGTACTTC.

This clonotype has only a few counts. The chain's CDR3 is CSVETQYF. Here the CDR3 DNA reads TGCAGCGTTGAAACGCAGTATTTT. V gene TRBV29-1 combines with J gene TRBJ2-3; D is unresolved. Germline CDR1 reads SQVTM; CDR2 reads ANQGSEA. CDR3 length: 8 residues. The V gene lost 2 bases and the J gene lost 9 bases, with 0 bases spanning the gap.

This clonotype was seen many times. The J gene is TRBJ2-5, the V gene TRBV7-2; D assignment may be TRBD1 or TRBD2 (6 bases each). The CDR3 sequence is 13 residues long. CDR1 and CDR2 (germline): SGHTA, FQGNSA. The V end was cut by 5 bases, the J end by 7 bases, with 14 bases between. The CDR3 reads CASSQEEGGTQYF. As DNA, the CDR3 is TGTGCCAGCAGCCAGGAGGAGGGGGGGACCCAGTACTTC.

This clonotype was detected many times. The V gene is TRBV16, the J gene TRBJ1-1; D is perhaps TRBD1 (5 bases). The CDR3 length is 11 residues. Trimming pared 4 bases from V and 7 bases from J, leaving 7 bases between. Germline-derived CDR1 and CDR2 are KGHSY and FQNENV. The CDR3 sequence: CASSRDGEAFF. CDR3 sequence (DNA): TGTGCCAGCAGCCGGGACGGTGAAGCTTTCTTT.

Notes on this clonotype: A clone one base away is much larger, so this may be a read error. The rearrangement links TRBV30 to TRBJ1-1, with D unclear. The CDR3 runs 14 residues. Germline V gives CDR1 GTSNPN, CDR2 SVGIG (reference sequence). Here the CDR3 DNA reads TGTGCCTGCAGTGAGGGTAGCTTGAACACTGAAGCTTTCTTT. It yields the protein CACSEGSLNTEAFF.

The chain joins TRBV7-8 to TRBJ2-3; tentatively, D is TRBD2 (6 bases). This CDR3 has 17 residues. CDR1 is SGHVS, CDR2 FQNEAQ, per germline. The V end was cut by 7 bases, the J end by 2 bases, with 22 bases between. CDR3 DNA: TGTGCCAGCAACCCGAGGTCCGGCGGGGCGGCCACAGATACGCAGTATTTT. Residues: CASNPRSGGAATDTQYF.

Many counts were recorded for this clonotype. The V call is TRBV7-8, the J call TRBJ2-1, with 7 bases that match TRBD2. Germline V gene sequence: CDR1 SGHVS, CDR2 FQNEAQ. This CDR3 comprises 15 residues. V lost 4 bases to trimming and J lost 9 bases; unmatched junction nucleotides: 12. CDR3 region: CASSYRDYIFGEQFF. As DNA, the CDR3 is TGTGCCAGCAGCTACCGGGACTATATCTTTGGTGAGCAGTTCTTC.

This clonotype was seen a few times. Being one base from a much bigger clone, this may be a read error. The genes are TRBV20-1 and TRBJ1-5; D remains unclear. This CDR3 region has 14 residues. Germline V gives CDR1 DFQATT, CDR2 SNEGSKA (reference sequence). V was cut by 0 bases and J by 5 bases, with 11 bases left in between. The CDR3 region is CSARDQRGDQPQHF. The CDR3 bases are TGCAGTGCTAGAGATCAGCGGGGTGATCAGCCCCAGCATTTT.

In this sample, this clonotype turned up many times. The chain links TRBV15 to TRBJ2-7, with D perhaps matching TRBD2 (6 bases). CDR1 and CDR2 (germline): LNHNV, YYDKDF (reference sequence). The CDR3 contains 18 residues. V was shortened by 3 bases and J by 2 bases, with 23 bases between the two germline ends. CDR3 sequence: CATSSLGTRFAGPYEQYF. The CDR3 DNA follows: TGTGCCACCAGCAGCCTTGGAACGAGGTTCGCGGGACCCTACGAGCAGTACTTC.

This clonotype was seen ten or more times. The rearrangement uses TRBV5-1 and TRBJ2-4; D perhaps matches TRBD1 (6 bases). V lost 0 bases to trimming and J lost 8 bases, with 15 bases between them. The CDR3 totals 15 residues. CDR1 is SGHRS and CDR2 is YFSETQ in the germline V gene. This CDR3 reads CASSLDRVDRDIQYF. The CDR3 DNA follows: TGCGCCAGCAGCTTGGACAGGGTGGATAGGGACATTCAGTACTTC.

In this sample, this clonotype turned up many times. V gene TRBV5-1 combines with J gene TRBJ2-7; D ambiguous. With 0 bases removed from V and 2 bases from J, the gap between germline ends came to 6 bases. The CDR3 sequence is 13 residues long. From germline, CDR1 is SGHRS and CDR2 YFSETQ. This CDR3 is CASSLGPTYEQYF. The CDR3 nucleotides are TGCGCCAGCAGCTTGGGACCGACCTACGAGCAGTACTTC.

V is TRBV5-1 and J is TRBJ2-7, with a tentative D call TRBD1 (5 bases). CDR3 size: 15 residues. Trimming left V 3 bases short and J 6 bases short, with 19 bases between. Germline V lookup: CDR1 SGHRS, CDR2 YFSETQ. The CDR3 region is CASSSQGPPRPEQYF. The CDR3 DNA follows: TGCGCCAGCAGCTCCCAGGGCCCTCCCCGACCCGAGCAGTACTTC.

J is TRBJ2-2 and V is TRBV29-1; 9 bases are a match to TRBD1. J lost 8 bases, V lost 3 bases, and 16 bases had no gene match. Germline CDR1 is SQVTM and CDR2 is ANQGSEA. The CDR3 consists of 17 residues. CDR3: CSVDSPEGTGLGGELFF. For the CDR3, the DNA is TGCAGCGTTGATTCTCCGGAGGGGACAGGGCTCGGAGGGGAGCTGTTTTTT.

This clonotype was counted ten times or more. The chain links TRBV11-3 to TRBJ2-7, with TRBD2 as a possible D gene (6 bases). V dropped 6 bases and J dropped 4 bases, with 10 bases sitting between them. The CDR3 consists of 12 residues. Germline CDR1 SGHNT, CDR2 YENEEA. CDR3 sequence reads: CASRKGTYEQYF. DNA for the CDR3: TGTGCCAGCAGGAAAGGGACTTACGAGCAGTACTTC.